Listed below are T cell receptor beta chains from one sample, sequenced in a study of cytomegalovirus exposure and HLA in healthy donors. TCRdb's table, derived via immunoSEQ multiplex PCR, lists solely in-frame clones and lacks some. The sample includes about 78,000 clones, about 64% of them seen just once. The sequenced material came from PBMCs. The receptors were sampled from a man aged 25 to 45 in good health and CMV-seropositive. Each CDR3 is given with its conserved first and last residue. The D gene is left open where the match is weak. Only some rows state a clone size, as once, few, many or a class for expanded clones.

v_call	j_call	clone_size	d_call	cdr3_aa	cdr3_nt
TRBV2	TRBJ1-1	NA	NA	CASSVQGAEAFF	TGTGCCAGCAGTGTACAGGGAGCTGAAGCTTTCTTT
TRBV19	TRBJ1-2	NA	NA	CASRLSPNYGYTF	TGTGCCAGTAGATTGTCTCCTAACTATGGCTACACCTTC
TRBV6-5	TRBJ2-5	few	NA	CASSGGRGETQYF	TGTGCCAGCAGCGGGGGCAGGGGGGAGACCCAGTACTTC
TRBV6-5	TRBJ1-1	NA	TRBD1	CASSEGQVLEAFF	TGTGCCAGCAGTGAAGGACAGGTGCTTGAAGCTTTCTTT
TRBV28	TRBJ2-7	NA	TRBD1	CASSPPDRGFYEQYF	TGTGCCAGCAGCCCGCCGGACAGGGGGTTCTACGAGCAGTACTTC
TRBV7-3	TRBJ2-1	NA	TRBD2	CASSSLAGGLNEQFF	TGTGCCAGCAGCTCCCTAGCGGGGGGGCTCAATGAGCAGTTCTTC
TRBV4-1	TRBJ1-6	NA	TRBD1	CASSQPRGGTDNSPLHF	TGCGCCAGCAGCCAACCCCGGGGCGGGACAGATAATTCACCCCTCCACTTT
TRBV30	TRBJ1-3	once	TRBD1	CAWSVRGQGSGNTIYF	TGTGCCTGGAGTGTACGGGGACAGGGCTCCGGAAACACCATATATTTT
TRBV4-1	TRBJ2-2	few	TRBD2	CASSLPGSGGAGGELFF	TGCGCCAGCAGCCTCCCTGGGAGCGGGGGGGCCGGCGGGGAGCTGTTTTTT
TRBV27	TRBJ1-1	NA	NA	CASSGPGNTEAFF	TGTGCCAGCAGTGGGCCCGGGAACACTGAAGCTTTCTTT
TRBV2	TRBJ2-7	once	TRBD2	CASSEGLAGTYEQYF	TGTGCCAGCAGCGAAGGACTAGCGGGTACATACGAGCAGTACTTC
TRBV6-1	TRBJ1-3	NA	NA	CASSEGASGNTIYF	TGTGCCAGCAGTGAAGGAGCCTCTGGAAACACCATATATTTT
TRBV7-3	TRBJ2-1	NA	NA	CASSLTPRPYSYNEQFF	TGTGCCAGCAGCCTGACGCCGAGGCCTTACTCCTACAATGAGCAGTTCTTC
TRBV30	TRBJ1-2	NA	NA	CAWSGLYGYTF	TGTGCCTGGAGTGGGCTCTATGGCTACACCTTC
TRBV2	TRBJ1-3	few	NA	CASSEGNPGNTIYF	TGTGCCAGCAGTGAGGGCAATCCTGGAAACACCATATATTTT
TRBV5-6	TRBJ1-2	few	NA	CASSLVGDGYTF	TGTGCCAGCAGCTTGGTAGGGGATGGCTACACCTTC
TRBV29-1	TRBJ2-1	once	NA	CSVETSSSNEQFF	TGCAGCGTTGAAACTAGCAGCAGCAATGAGCAGTTCTTC
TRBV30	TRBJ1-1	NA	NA	CAWRLPGVVTEAFF	TGTGCCTGGAGATTGCCGGGGGTAGTCACTGAAGCTTTCTTT
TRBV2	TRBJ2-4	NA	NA	CASTNSFTGNIQYF	TGTGCCAGCACCAACTCATTTACAGGGAACATTCAGTACTTC
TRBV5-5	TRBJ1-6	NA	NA	CASSLETGHNSPLHF	TGTGCCAGCAGCTTGGAGACAGGACATAATTCACCCCTCCACTTT
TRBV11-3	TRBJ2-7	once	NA	CASSTGITYEQYF	TGTGCCAGCAGCACCGGGATCACCTACGAGCAGTACTTC
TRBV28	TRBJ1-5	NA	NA	CASSFSETLSNQPQHF	TGTGCCAGCAGTTTCTCCGAGACACTTAGCAATCAGCCCCAGCATTTT
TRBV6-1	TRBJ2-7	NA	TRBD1	CASSEGWDSLFSYEQYF	TGTGCCAGCAGTGAAGGGTGGGACAGCCTTTTCTCCTACGAGCAGTACTTC
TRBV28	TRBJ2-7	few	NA	CASSLGGEVYEQYF	TGTGCCAGCAGTTTAGGCGGGGAAGTTTACGAGCAGTACTTC
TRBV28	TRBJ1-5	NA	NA	CASSIPGPPSNQPQHF	TGTGCCAGCAGTATTCCGGGTCCTCCTAGCAATCAGCCCCAGCATTTT
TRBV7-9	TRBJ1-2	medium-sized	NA	CASTTGGYGYTF	TGTGCCAGCACAACCGGGGGGTATGGCTACACCTTC
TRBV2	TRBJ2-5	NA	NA	CASSDRGIETQYF	TGTGCCAGCAGTGATCGAGGGATCGAGACCCAGTACTTC
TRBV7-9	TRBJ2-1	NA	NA	CASSLVGAATYNEQFF	TGTGCCAGCAGCTTAGTGGGCGCAGCTACCTACAATGAGCAGTTCTTC
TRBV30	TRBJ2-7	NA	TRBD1	CAWSTGLRGQGTYEQYF	TGTGCCTGGAGTACTGGATTGAGAGGACAGGGTACCTACGAGCAGTACTTC
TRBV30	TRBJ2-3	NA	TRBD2	CAWSSSGGTDTQYF	TGTGCCTGGAGTTCTAGCGGGGGCACAGATACGCAGTATTTT
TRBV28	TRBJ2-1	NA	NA	CASSLPGSSYNEQFF	TGTGCCAGCAGTTTACCCGGGAGCAGCTACAATGAGCAGTTCTTC
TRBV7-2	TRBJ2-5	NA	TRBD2	CASSLGRLAGAETQYF	TGTGCCAGCAGCTTAGGGCGGCTAGCGGGAGCAGAGACCCAGTACTTC
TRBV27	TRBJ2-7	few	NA	CASSGHGSGSYEQYF	TGTGCCAGCAGTGGTCACGGGAGTGGCTCCTACGAGCAGTACTTC
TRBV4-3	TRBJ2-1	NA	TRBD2	CASSQQREGEQFF	TGCGCCAGCAGCCAACAGCGGGAGGGTGAGCAGTTCTTC
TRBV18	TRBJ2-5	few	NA	CASSPSQETQYF	TGTGCCAGCTCACCGTCTCAGGAGACCCAGTACTTC
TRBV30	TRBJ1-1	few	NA	CAWSGHSAQGYAQAFF	TGTGCCTGGAGTGGTCACTCCGCCCAGGGGTACGCTCAAGCTTTCTTT
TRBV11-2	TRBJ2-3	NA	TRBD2	CASSFLSGGALDTQYF	TGTGCCAGCAGCTTCCTTAGCGGGGGGGCACTAGATACGCAGTATTTT
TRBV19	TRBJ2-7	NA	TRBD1	CASSTGTATYEQYF	TGTGCCAGTAGTACCGGGACAGCCACCTACGAGCAGTACTTC
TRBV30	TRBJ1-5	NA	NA	CAWSAGTGGNQPQHF	TGTGCCTGGAGTGCAGGGACGGGGGGAAATCAGCCCCAGCATTTT
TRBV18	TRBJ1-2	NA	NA	CASSSTGTPNYGYTF	TGTGCCAGCTCATCCACAGGGACCCCTAACTATGGCTACACCTTC
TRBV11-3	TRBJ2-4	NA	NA	CASSSGTALGKNIQYF	TGTGCCAGCAGCTCCGGGACTGCCCTGGGGAAAAACATTCAGTACTTC
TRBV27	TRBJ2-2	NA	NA	CASSLLSSGLGTGELFF	TGTGCCAGCAGTTTATTAAGTTCAGGGTTGGGCACCGGGGAGCTGTTTTTT
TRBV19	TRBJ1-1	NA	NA	CASSIWEGTEAFF	TGTGCCAGTAGTATATGGGAGGGGACTGAAGCTTTCTTT
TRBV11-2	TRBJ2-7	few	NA	CASSERWVGGPDEQYF	TGTGCCAGCAGCGAAAGGTGGGTCGGGGGGCCGGACGAGCAGTACTTC
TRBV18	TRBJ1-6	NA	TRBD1	CASSQQGENSPLHF	TGTGCCAGCTCACAACAGGGGGAAAATTCACCCCTCCACTTT
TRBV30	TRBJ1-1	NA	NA	CAGWGENTEAFF	TGTGCCGGGTGGGGGGAGAACACTGAAGCTTTCTTT
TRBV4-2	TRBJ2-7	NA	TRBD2	CASSQEGTGGPGGEQYF	TGTGCCAGCAGCCAAGAGGGGACGGGAGGGCCTGGCGGCGAGCAGTACTTC
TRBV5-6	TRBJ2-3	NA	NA	CASSDRCTDTQYF	TGTGCCAGCAGCGACAGGTGCACAGATACGCAGTATTTT
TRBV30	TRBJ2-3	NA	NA	CAWSLSTDTQYF	TGTGCCTGGAGTCTGAGCACAGATACGCAGTATTTT
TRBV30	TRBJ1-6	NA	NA	CAWLKQGGGSPLHF	TGTGCCTGGCTAAAACAGGGAGGGGGTTCACCCCTCCACTTT